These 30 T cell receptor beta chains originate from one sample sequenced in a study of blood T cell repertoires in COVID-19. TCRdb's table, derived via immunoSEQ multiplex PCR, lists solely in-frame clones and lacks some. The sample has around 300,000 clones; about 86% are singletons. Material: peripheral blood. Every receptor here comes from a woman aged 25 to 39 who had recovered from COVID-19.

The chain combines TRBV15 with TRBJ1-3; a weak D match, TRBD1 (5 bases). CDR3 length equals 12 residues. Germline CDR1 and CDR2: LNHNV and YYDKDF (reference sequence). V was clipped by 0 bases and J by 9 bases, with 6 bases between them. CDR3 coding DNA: TGTGCCACCAGCAGAGATCAGGGCACCATATATTTT. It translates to CATSRDQGTIYF.

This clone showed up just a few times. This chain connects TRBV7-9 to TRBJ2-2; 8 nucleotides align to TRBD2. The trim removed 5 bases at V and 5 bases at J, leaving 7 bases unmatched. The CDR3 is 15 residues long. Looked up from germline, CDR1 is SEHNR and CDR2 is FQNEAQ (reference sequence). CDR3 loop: CASSPAGGRTGELFF. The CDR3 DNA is TGTGCCAGCAGCCCCGCGGGAGGCCGGACCGGGGAGCTGTTTTTT.

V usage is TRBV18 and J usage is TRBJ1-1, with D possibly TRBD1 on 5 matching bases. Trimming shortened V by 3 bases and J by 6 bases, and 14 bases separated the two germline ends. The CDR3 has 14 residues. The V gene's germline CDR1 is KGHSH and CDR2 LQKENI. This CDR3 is CASSPGEPGPEAFF. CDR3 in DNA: TGTGCCAGCTCACCTGGAGAGCCAGGGCCTGAAGCTTTCTTT.

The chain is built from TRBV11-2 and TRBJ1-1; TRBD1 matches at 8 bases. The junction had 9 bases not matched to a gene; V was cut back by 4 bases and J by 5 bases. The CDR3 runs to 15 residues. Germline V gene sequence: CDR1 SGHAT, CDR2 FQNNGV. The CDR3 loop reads CASSWDGQGRTEAFF. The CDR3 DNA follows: TGTGCCAGCAGCTGGGATGGACAGGGCCGGACTGAAGCTTTCTTT.

For the CDR3, the DNA is TGTGCCAGCAGGCCGGGTCGCCCCTACAATGAGCAGTTCTTC. This codes for CASRPGRPYNEQFF. The chain uses TRBV28 and TRBJ2-1; D gene unclear. Between the trimmed V and J ends, which lost 6 bases and 2 bases, there was a span of 11 bases. Germline CDR1 MDHEN, CDR2 SYDVKM. The CDR3 loop spans 14 amino acids.

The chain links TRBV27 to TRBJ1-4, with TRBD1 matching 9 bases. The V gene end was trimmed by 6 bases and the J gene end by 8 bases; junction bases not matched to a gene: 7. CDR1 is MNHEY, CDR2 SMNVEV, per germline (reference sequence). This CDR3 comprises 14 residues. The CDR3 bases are TGTGCCAGCAGCGACAGGGGGATACGGGAAAAACTGTTTTTT. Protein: CASSDRGIREKLFF.

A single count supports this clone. The CDR3 DNA reads TGCGCCAGCAGTCCCCCCGGGACAGGGGGCACAGATACGCAGTATTTT. Amino acid sequence: CASSPPGTGGTDTQYF. The V call is TRBV10-1, the J call TRBJ2-3; TRBD1 aligns across 10 bases. After removal of 5 bases from V and 1 base from J, the junction contained 6 bases not matched to a gene. The CDR3 contains 16 residues. Germline CDR1 WNHNN, CDR2 SYGVQD (reference sequence).

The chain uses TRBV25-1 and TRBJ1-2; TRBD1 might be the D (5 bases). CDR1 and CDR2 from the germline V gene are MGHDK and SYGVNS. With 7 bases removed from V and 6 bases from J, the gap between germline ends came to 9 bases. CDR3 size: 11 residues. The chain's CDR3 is CASIWGDGYTF. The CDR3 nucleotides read TGTGCCAGCATTTGGGGGGATGGCTACACCTTC.

The CDR3 reads CASSPRVLWYGYTF. The DNA for the CDR3 is TGTGCCAGCAGTCCCAGGGTCCTTTGGTATGGCTACACCTTC. The chain links TRBV6-5 to TRBJ1-2, with a tentative D call TRBD1 (5 bases). The CDR3 is 14 residues long. Germline V lookup: CDR1 MNHEY, CDR2 SVGAGI. Trimming left V 5 bases short and J 5 bases short, with 15 bases between.

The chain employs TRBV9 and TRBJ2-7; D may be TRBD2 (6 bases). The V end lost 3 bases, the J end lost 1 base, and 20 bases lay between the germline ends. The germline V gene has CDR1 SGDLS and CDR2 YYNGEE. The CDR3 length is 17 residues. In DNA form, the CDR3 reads TGTGCCAGCAGCGCCCGCCGTGACGGCGGGATATCCTACGAGCAGTACTTC. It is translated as CASSARRDGGISYEQYF.

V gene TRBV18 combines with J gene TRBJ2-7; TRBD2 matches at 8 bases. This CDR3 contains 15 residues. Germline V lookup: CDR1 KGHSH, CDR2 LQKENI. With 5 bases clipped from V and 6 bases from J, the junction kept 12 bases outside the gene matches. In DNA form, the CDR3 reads TGTGCCAGCTCATCCGTTCCGGGAGGGCGTGGCGAGCAGTACTTC. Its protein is CASSSVPGGRGEQYF. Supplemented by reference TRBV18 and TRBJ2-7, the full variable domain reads NAGVMQNPRHLVRRRGQEARLRCSPMKGHSHVYWYRQLPEEGLKFMVYLQKENIIDESGMPKERFSAEFPKEGPSILRIQQVVRGDSAAYFCASSSVPGGRGEQYFGPGTRLTVT.

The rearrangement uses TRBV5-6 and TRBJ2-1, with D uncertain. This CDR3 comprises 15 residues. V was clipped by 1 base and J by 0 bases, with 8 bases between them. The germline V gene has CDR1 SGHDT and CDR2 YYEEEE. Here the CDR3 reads CASSLRSTSYNEQFF. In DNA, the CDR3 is TGTGCCAGCAGCTTGAGGAGCACCTCCTACAATGAGCAGTTCTTC.

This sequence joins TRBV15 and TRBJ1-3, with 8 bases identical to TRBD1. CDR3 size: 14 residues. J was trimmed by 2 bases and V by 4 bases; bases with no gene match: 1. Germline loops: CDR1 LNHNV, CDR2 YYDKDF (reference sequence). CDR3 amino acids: CATSKTGAGNTIYF. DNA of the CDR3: TGTGCCACCAGCAAGACAGGGGCTGGAAACACCATATATTTT.

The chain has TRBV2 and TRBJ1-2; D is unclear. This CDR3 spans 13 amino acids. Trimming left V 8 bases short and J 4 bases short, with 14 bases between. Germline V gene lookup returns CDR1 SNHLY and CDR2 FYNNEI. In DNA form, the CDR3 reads TGTGCCAGCTGTTTCGGTGAATTCTATGGCTACACCTTC. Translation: CASCFGEFYGYTF.

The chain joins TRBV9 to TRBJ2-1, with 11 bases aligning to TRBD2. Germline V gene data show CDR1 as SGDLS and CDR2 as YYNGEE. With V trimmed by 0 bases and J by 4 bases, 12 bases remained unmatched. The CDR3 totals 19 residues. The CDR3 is CASSVGLAGGSPEYNEQFF. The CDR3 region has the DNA TGTGCCAGCAGCGTAGGGCTAGCGGGGGGATCACCCGAATACAATGAGCAGTTCTTC.

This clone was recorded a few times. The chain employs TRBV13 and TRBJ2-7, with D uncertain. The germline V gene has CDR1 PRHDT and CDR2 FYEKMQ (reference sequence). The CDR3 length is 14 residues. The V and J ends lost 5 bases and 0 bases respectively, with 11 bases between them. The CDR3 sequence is CASSERLVSYEQYF. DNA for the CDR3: TGTGCCAGCAGCGAAAGACTGGTCTCCTACGAGCAGTACTTC.

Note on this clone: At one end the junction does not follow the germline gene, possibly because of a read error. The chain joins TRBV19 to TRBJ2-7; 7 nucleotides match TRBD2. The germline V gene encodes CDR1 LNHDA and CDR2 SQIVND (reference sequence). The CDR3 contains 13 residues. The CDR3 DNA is TGTGCCAGTAGTATACGGGAGGATTACGCGCAGTACTTC. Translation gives CASSIREDYAQYF.

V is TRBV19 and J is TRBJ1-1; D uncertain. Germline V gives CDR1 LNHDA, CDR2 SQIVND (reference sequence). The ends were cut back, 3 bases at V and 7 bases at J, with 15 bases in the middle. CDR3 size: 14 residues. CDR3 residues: CASSIPQEGIEAFF. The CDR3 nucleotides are TGTGCCAGTAGTATTCCCCAGGAGGGCATTGAAGCTTTCTTT.

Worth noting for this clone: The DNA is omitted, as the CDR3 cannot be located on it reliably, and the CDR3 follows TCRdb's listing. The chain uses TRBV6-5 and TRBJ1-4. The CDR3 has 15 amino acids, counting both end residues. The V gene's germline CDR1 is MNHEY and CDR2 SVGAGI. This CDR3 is CASSTSTQTGEKLFF.

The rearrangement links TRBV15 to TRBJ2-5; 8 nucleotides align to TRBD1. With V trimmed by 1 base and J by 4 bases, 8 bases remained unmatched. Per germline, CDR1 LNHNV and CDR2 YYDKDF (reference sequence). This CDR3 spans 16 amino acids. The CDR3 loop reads CATSRGGQGLGETQYF. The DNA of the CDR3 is TGTGCCACCAGCAGAGGCGGACAGGGATTGGGAGAGACCCAGTACTTC. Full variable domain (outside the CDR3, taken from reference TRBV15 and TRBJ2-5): DAMVIQNPRYQVTQFGKPVTLSCSQTLNHNVMYWYQQKSSQAPKLLFHYYDKDFNNEADTPDNFQSRRPNTSFCFLDIRSPGLGDTAMYLCATSRGGQGLGETQYFGPGTRLLVL.

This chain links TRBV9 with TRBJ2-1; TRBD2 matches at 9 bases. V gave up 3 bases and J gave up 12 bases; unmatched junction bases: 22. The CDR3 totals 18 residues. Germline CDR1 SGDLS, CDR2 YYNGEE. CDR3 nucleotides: TGTGCCAGCAGCGGTAGAGCATGGACTAGTGAGCGGGAGGTTTGGCAGTTCTTC. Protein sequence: CASSGRAWTSEREVWQFF.

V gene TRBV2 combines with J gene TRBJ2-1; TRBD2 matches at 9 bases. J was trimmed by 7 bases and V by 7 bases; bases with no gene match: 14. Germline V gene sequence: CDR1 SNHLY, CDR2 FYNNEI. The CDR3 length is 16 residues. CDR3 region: CASTGSSGGRGNEQFF. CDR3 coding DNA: TGTGCCAGCACGGGGAGTAGCGGGGGAAGAGGGAATGAGCAGTTCTTC.

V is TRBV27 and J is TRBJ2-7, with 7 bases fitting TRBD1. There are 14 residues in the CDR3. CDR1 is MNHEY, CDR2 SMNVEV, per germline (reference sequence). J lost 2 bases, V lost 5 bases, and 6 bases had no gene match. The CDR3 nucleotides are TGTGCCAGCAGTAAACCGGGACAGACCTACGAGCAGTACTTC. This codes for CASSKPGQTYEQYF.

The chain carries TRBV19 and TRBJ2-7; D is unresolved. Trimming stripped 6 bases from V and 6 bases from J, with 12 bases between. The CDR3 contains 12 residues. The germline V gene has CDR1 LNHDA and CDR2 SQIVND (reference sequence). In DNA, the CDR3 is TGTGCCAGTAGCTATGGGCAGTTCGAGCAGTACTTC. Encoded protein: CASSYGQFEQYF.

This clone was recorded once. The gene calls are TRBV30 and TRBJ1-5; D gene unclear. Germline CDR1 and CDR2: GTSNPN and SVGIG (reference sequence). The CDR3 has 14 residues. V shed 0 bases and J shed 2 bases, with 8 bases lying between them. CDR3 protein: CAWSVRRGNQPQHF. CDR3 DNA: TGTGCCTGGAGTGTAAGACGGGGCAATCAGCCCCAGCATTTT.

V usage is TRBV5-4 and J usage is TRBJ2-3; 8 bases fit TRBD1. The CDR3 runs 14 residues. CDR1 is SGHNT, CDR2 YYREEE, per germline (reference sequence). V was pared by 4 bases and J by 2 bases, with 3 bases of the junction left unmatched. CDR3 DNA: TGTGCCAGCAGCCCGGACAGGGCCACAGATACGCAGTATTTT. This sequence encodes CASSPDRATDTQYF.

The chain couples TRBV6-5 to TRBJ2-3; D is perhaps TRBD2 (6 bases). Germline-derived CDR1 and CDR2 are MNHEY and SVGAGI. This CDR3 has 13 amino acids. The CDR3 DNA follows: TGTGCAGTTCGGCGGGATAGCACAGATACGCAGTATTTT. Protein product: CAVRRDSTDTQYF.

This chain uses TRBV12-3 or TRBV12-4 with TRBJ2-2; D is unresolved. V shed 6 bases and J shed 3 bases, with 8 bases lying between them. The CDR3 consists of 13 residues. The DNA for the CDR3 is TGTGCCAGCAGCCCCCCGGACACCGGGGAGCTGTTTTTT. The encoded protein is CASSPPDTGELFF.

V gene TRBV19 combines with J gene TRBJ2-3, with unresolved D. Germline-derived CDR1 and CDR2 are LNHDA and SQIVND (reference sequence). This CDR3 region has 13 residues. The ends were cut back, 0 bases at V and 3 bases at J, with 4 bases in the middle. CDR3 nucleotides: TGTGCCAGTAGTATAGATCTAACAGATACGCAGTATTTT. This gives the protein CASSIDLTDTQYF.

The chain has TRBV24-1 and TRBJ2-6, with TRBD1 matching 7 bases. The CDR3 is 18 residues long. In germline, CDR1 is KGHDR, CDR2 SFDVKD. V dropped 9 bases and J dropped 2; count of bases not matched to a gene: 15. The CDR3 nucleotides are TGTGCCACCGGTCAGCAGGGGGAAACGTATCCTGGGGCCAACGTCCTGACTTTC. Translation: CATGQQGETYPGANVLTF.